The T cell receptor beta chain under discussion was sequenced for a study of blood T cell repertoires in COVID-19. Turning to the study itself: Donors in the United States, Italy and Spain gave samples during acute or convalescent COVID-19. PBMCs, B-cell-depleted T cells, or T cells were the source of the cDNA or gDNA that made up the material.

Trimming cost V 5 bases and J 9 bases, with 19 bases left between them. CDR3 length: 14 amino acids. Germline CDR1 is SGHTA and CDR2 is FQGNSA. TCRdb's copy holds only in-frame clones and misses some; the assay was immunoSEQ multiplex PCR. The data contain about 90,000 clones, 85% to 95% of them singletons. What was sequenced was peripheral blood. The receptor was derived from an older woman with active COVID-19. V and J are TRBV7-2 and TRBJ2-5, with TRBD2 as a possible D gene (6 bases). The CDR3 protein is CASSLKTRERAQYF. Written as DNA, the CDR3 is TGTGCCAGCAGCCTTAAGACTAGGGAGCGGGCCCAGTACTTC.